These T cell receptor beta chains were read from a single sample in a study of blood T cell repertoires in COVID-19. Profiled with immunoSEQ multiplex PCR; TCRdb holds only in-frame clones, not every one. The sample lists some 190,000 clones, about 88% occurring once. Sequences were obtained from PBMCs or T cells enriched from blood (not recorded which). The origin of the receptors is a woman between 40 and 55 years old with acute COVID-19. Both conserved end residues are part of each CDR3. A D gene is named only where the DNA matches it firmly. The listing skips clone size in some rows; elsewhere it reads once, few, many or a size class.

V	J	size	D	CDR3	DNA
TRBV11-2	TRBJ2-7	-	-	CASSLQQGNEQYF	TGTGCCAGCAGCCTCCAACAGGGAAACGAGCAGTACTTC
TRBV9	TRBJ1-1	-	-	CASSVDGGTEAFF	TGTGCCAGCAGCGTAGACGGCGGCACTGAAGCTTTCTTT
TRBV5-1	TRBJ2-6	-	-	CASSYQGTGANVLTF	TGCGCCAGCAGCTACCAGGGAACTGGGGCCAACGTCCTGACTTTC
TRBV11-1	TRBJ2-3	once	TRBD1	CASSSGTGTDTQYF	TGTGCCAGCAGCTCCGGGACAGGGACAGATACGCAGTATTTT
TRBV18	TRBJ1-1	-	-	CASSTMEGNTEAFF	TGTGCCAGCTCGACAATGGAGGGTAACACTGAAGCTTTCTTT
TRBV18	TRBJ2-3	-	-	CASSSQAPSTDTQYF	TGTGCCAGCTCATCCCAGGCCCCCTCGACAGATACGCAGTATTTT
TRBV3-1/TRBV3-2	TRBJ1-3	-	-	CASSPGHSGNTIYF	TGTGCCAGCAGCCCTGGACACTCTGGAAACACCATATATTTT
TRBV29-1	TRBJ1-1	-	-	CSTLTTSANTEAFF	TGCAGCACGTTGACTACCTCCGCCAACACTGAAGCTTTCTTT
TRBV7-2	TRBJ2-7	once	-	CASSQSGFSYEQYF	TGTGCCAGCAGCCAGTCAGGATTCTCCTACGAGCAGTACTTC
TRBV4-1	TRBJ1-2	-	TRBD1	CASRPIGQANYGYTF	TGCGCCAGCAGGCCGATAGGACAGGCTAACTATGGCTACACCTTC
TRBV28	TRBJ2-1	-	TRBD2	CASSTSLRGSLNEQFF	TGTGCCAGCAGCACCTCCTTGCGGGGGTCCTTGAATGAGCAGTTCTTC
TRBV2	TRBJ2-2	-	TRBD1	CASSRQGGLGGELFF	TGTGCCAGCAGCCGACAGGGGGGATTAGGAGGGGAGCTGTTTTTT
TRBV28	TRBJ2-7	-	-	CASSTYYEQYF	TGTGCCAGCAGTACTTACTACGAGCAGTACTTC
TRBV28	TRBJ2-7	-	-	CASSLNRRREQYF	TGTGCCAGCAGTTTAAACCGACGGCGGGAGCAGTACTTC
TRBV7-2	TRBJ1-2	-	-	CASSNYVQFYGYTF	TGTGCCAGCAGCAATTACGTCCAGTTCTATGGCTACACCTTC
TRBV5-1	TRBJ2-7	-	-	CASSLGVRASYEQYF	TGCGCCAGCAGCTTGGGGGTCAGGGCAAGCTACGAGCAGTACTTC
TRBV14	TRBJ1-1	-	TRBD1	CASSRNRGRSEAFF	TGTGCCAGCAGCCGAAACAGGGGGCGGTCTGAAGCTTTCTTT
TRBV6-1	TRBJ2-7	many	TRBD1	CASSEGTGAYYEQYF	TGTGCCAGCAGTGAGGGTACAGGGGCGTACTACGAGCAGTACTTC